This T cell receptor beta chain was recovered during a study of shared clonotypes between healthy human individuals. At a deep level, the assay was run. Method: immunoSEQ multiplex PCR; TCRdb's copy keeps in-frame clones and lacks some. The table records millions of clones, 85% to 95% of them present only once. CDR3 length equals 13 residues. Per the germline V gene, CDR1 is SGHTA and CDR2 is FQGNSA. V was shortened by 1 base and J by 3 bases, with 6 bases between the two germline ends. Donors, healthy HIV-negative adults, lacked recent acute infections or vaccinations. Naive CD45RA+ and memory CD45RA-negative subsets were split from CD4+ cells.

This receptor was identified in a man aged 18 to 29 in good health. Specimen: naive CD4+ T cells sorted from blood. Subset here: CD45RA+ positively selected. The V call is TRBV7-2, the J call TRBJ2-5, with D unclear. The CDR3 DNA sequence: TGTGCCAGCAGCTTAGGTTCGGAAGAGACCCAGTACTTC. It specifies CASSLGSEETQYF.